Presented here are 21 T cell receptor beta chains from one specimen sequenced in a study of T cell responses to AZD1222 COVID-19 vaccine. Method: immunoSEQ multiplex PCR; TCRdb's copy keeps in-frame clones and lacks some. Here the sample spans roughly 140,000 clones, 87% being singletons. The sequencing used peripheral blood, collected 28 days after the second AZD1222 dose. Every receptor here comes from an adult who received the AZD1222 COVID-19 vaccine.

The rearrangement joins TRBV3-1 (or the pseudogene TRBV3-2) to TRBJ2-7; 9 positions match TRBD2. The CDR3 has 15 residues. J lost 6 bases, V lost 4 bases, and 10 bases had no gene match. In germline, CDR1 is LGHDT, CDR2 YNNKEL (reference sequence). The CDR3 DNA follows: TGTGCCAGCAGCCGTCTGGCGGGAGGGCCGGTCGAGCAGTACTTC. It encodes CASSRLAGGPVEQYF.

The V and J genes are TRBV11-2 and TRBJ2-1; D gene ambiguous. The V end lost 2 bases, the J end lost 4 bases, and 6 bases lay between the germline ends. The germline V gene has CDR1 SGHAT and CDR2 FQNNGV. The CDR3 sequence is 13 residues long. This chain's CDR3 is CASSLLEYNEQFF. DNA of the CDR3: TGTGCCAGCAGCTTATTAGAGTACAATGAGCAGTTCTTC. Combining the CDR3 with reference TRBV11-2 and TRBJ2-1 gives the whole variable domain EAGVAQSPRYKIIEKRQSVAFWCNPISGHATLYWYQQILGQGPKLLIQFQNNGVVDDSQLPKDRFSAERLKGVDSTLKIQPAKLEDSAVYLCASSLLEYNEQFFGPGTRLTVL.

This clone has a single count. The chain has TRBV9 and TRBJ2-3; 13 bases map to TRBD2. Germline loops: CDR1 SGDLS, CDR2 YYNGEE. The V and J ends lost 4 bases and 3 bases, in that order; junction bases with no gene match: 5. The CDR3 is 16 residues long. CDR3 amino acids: CASSIRTSGSTDTQYF. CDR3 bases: TGTGCCAGCAGCATTCGGACTAGCGGGAGTACAGATACGCAGTATTTT.

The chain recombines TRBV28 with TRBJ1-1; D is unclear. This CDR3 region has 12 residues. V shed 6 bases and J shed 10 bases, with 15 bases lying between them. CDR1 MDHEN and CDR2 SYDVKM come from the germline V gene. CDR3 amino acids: CASSSPPMGAFF. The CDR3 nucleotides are TGTGCCAGCAGCAGCCCCCCGATGGGAGCTTTCTTT. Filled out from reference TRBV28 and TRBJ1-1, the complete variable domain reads DVKVTQSSRYLVKRTGEKVFLECVQDMDHENMFWYRQDPGLGLRLIYFSYDVKMKEKGDIPEGYSVSREKKERFSLILESASTNQTSMYLCASSSPPMGAFFGQGTRLTVV.

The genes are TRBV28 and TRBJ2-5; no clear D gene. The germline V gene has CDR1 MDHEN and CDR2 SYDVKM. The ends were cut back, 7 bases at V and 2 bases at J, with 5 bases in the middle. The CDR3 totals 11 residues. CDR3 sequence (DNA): TGTGCCAGCATTGGGCAAGAGACCCAGTACTTC. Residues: CASIGQETQYF. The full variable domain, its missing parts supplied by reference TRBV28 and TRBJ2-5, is DVKVTQSSRYLVKRTGEKVFLECVQDMDHENMFWYRQDPGLGLRLIYFSYDVKMKEKGDIPEGYSVSREKKERFSLILESASTNQTSMYLCASIGQETQYFGPGTRLLVL.

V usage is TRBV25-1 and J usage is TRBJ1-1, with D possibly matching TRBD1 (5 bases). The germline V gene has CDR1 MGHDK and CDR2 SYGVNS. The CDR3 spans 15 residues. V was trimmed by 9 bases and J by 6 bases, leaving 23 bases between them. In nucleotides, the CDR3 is TGTGCCAGTGAGACAAAAGGCAGGGTGGGACCTGAAGCTTTCTTT. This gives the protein CASETKGRVGPEAFF.

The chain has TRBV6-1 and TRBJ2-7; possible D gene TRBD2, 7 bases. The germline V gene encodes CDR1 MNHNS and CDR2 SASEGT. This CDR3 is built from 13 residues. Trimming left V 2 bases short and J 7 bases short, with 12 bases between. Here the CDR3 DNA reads TGTGCCAGCAGTGAAATTAGGGGGGGTGAGCAGTACTTC. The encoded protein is CASSEIRGGEQYF.

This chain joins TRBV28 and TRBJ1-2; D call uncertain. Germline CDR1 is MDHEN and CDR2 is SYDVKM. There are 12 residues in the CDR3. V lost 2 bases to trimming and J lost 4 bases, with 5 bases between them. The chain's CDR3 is CASSLRVYGYTF. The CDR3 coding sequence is TGTGCCAGCAGTTTACGGGTCTATGGCTACACCTTC.

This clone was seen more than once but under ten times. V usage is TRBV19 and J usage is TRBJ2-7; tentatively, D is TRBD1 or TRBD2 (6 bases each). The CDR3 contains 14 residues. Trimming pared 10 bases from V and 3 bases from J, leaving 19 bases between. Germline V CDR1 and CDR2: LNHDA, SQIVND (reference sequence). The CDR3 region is CATSREGGRYEQYF. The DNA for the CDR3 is TGTGCCACCTCCCGAGAGGGGGGACGCTACGAGCAGTACTTC.

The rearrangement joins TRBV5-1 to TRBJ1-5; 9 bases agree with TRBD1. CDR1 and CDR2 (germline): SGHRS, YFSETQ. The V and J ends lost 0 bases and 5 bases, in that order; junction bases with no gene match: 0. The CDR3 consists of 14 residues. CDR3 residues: CASSLGTGDQPQHF. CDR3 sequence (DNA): TGCGCCAGCAGCTTGGGGACAGGGGATCAGCCCCAGCATTTT.

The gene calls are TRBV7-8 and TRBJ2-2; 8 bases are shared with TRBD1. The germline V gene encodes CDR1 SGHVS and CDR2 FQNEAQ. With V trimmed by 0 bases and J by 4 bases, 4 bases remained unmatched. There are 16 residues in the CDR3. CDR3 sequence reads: CASSLARDRFTGELFF. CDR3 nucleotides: TGTGCCAGCAGCTTAGCACGGGACAGGTTCACCGGGGAGCTGTTTTTT. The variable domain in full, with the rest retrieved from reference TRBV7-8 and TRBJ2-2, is GAGVSQSPRYKVAKRGQDVALRCDPISGHVSLFWYQQALGQGPEFLTYFQNEAQLDKSGLPSDRFFAERPEGSVSTLKIQRTQQEDSAVYLCASSLARDRFTGELFFGEGSRLTVL.

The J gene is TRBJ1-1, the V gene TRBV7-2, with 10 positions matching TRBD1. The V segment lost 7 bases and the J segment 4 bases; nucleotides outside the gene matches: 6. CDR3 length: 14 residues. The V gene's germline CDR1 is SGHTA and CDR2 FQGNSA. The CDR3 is CASKIGQGGTEAFF. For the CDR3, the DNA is TGTGCCAGCAAAATCGGACAGGGGGGCACTGAAGCTTTCTTT.

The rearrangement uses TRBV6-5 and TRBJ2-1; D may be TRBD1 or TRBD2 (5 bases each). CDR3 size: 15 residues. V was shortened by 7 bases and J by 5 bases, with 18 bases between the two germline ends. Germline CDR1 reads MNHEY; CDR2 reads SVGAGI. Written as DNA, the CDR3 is TGTGCCAGCAAAGCCTGGGGGAGTGGGGACAATGAGCAGTTCTTC. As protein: CASKAWGSGDNEQFF.

CDR3 sequence reads: CASSDPGQGREKLFF. CDR3 in DNA: TGTGCCAGCAGTGACCCGGGACAGGGTAGGGAAAAACTGTTTTTT. The chain uses TRBV25-1 and TRBJ1-4; 9 bases fit TRBD1. Germline CDR1 reads MGHDK; CDR2 reads SYGVNS. CDR3 size: 15 residues. V lost 3 bases, J lost 8 bases, and 7 bases stayed unmatched.

CDR3 DNA: TGTGCCAGCAGTTTTGCGGGGGGGAATCAGCCCCAGCATTTT. It encodes CASSFAGGNQPQHF. J is TRBJ1-5 and V is TRBV27; possibly TRBD1 for D (5 bases). The CDR3 has 14 residues. Trimming cost V 3 bases and J 4 bases, with 10 bases left between them. The germline V gene has CDR1 MNHEY and CDR2 SMNVEV (reference sequence).

The CDR3 is CASSIGQSYEQYF. The CDR3 nucleotides are TGTGCCAGCAGCATTGGACAGTCCTACGAGCAGTACTTC. The V and J genes are TRBV9 and TRBJ2-7; D might be TRBD1 (6 bases). The CDR3 loop spans 13 amino acids. Trimming shortened V by 4 bases and J by 1 base, and 9 bases separated the two germline ends. The V gene's germline CDR1 is SGDLS and CDR2 YYNGEE.

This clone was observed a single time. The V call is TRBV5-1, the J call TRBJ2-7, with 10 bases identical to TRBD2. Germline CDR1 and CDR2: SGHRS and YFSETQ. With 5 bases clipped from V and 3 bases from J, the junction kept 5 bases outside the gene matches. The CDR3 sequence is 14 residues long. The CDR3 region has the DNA TGCGCCAGCAGTACTAGCGGGGTCGGCTACGAGCAGTACTTC. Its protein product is CASSTSGVGYEQYF.

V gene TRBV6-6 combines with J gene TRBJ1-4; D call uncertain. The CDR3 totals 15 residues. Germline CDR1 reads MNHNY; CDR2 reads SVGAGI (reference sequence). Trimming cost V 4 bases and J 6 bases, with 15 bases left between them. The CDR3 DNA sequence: TGTGCCAGCAGTTCTCCCGGGAAACAACATGAAAAACTGTTTTTT. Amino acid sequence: CASSSPGKQHEKLFF.

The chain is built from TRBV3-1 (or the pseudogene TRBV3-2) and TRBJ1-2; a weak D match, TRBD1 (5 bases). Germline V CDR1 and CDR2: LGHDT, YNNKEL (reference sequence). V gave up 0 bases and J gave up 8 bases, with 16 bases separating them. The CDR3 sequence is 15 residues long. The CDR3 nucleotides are TGTGCCAGCAGCCAAGATAACCAGGGAAAGGGGGGCTACACCTTC. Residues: CASSQDNQGKGGYTF.

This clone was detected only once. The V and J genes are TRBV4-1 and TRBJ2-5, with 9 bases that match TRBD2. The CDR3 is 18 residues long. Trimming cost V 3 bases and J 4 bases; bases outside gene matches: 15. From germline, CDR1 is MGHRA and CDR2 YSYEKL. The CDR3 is CASSQPFGLAGLGETQYF. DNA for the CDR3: TGCGCCAGCAGCCAGCCTTTCGGCCTAGCGGGATTAGGAGAGACCCAGTACTTC.

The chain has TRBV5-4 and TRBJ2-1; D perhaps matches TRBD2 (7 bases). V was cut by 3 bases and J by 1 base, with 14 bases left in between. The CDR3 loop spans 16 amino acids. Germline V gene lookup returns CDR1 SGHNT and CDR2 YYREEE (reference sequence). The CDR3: CASSSLRGGSYNEQFF. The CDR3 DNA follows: TGTGCCAGCAGCTCCTTGAGGGGGGGGTCCTACAATGAGCAGTTCTTC.